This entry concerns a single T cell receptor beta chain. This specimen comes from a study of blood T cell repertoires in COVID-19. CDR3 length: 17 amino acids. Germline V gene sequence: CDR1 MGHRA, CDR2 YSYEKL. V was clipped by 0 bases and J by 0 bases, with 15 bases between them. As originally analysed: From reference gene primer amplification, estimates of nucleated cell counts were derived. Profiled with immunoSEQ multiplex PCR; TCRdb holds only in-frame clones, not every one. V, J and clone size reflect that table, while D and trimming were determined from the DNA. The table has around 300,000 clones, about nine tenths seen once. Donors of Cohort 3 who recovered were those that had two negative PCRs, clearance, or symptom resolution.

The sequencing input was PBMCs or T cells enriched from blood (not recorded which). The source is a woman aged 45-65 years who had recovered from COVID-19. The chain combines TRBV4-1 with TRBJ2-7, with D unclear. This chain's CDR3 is CASSQDAGRPNSYEQYF. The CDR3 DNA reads TGCGCCAGCAGCCAAGACGCAGGCAGGCCTAACTCCTACGAGCAGTACTTC.